The subject of this entry is one TCR beta chain. The assay was immunoSEQ multiplex PCR, and TCRdb's table has in-frame clones only and misses some. This table has about 130,000 clones, roughly 92% appearing once. This entry is derived from a study of control samples from healthy donors and cancer patients. Specimen: blood. The clonotype comes from a man aged 18 to 29 in good health.

CDR3 DNA: TGTGCCATCAGTGAGCCGACTCGTCCGGAGACCCAGTACTTC. This codes for CAISEPTRPETQYF. The chain carries TRBV10-3 and TRBJ2-5; D unresolved. Germline lookup yields CDR1 ENHRY and CDR2 SYGVKD. V lost 2 bases to trimming and J lost 5 bases, with 12 bases between them. The CDR3 is 14 residues long.